A single sample is the source of the 3 T cell receptor beta chains below, sequenced in a study of OX40 agonist ivuxolimab in advanced cancers. Generated by immunoSEQ multiplex PCR, the TCRdb table keeps only in-frame clones and is missing some. This table holds 20,000 or so clones, roughly 90% found once. The sequencing used CD4+ or CD8+ T cells sorted from blood, collected in a trial of the OX40 agonist ivuxolimab. The receptors originated from an adult with an advanced solid tumor such as melanoma, head and neck, liver or kidney cancer.

This clone was detected a few times. V and J are TRBV6-1 and TRBJ1-5, with D possibly TRBD1 on 5 matching bases. The CDR3 covers 12 residues. The germline V gene has CDR1 MNHNS and CDR2 SASEGT. The CDR3 region is CALGSQGQPQHF. CDR3 nucleotide sequence: TGTGCTCTCGGGAGTCAGGGTCAGCCCCAGCATTTT.

The gene calls are TRBV30 and TRBJ2-7; TRBD1 might be the D (6 bases). Trimming took 0 bases from V and 3 from J, leaving 6 bases between them. Germline CDR1 GTSNPN, CDR2 SVGIG (reference sequence). CDR3 length: 12 residues. Here the CDR3 reads CAWSVQGYEQYF. Written as DNA, the CDR3 is TGTGCCTGGAGTGTACAGGGCTACGAGCAGTACTTC.

A single count supports this clone. The J gene is TRBJ2-7, the V gene TRBV6-1, with 9 bases that match TRBD2. Germline CDR1 is MNHNS and CDR2 is SASEGT. V gave up 0 bases and J gave up 7 bases; unmatched junction bases: 4. CDR3 length: 14 residues. The DNA of the CDR3 is TGTGCCAGCAGTGAAGCGGGCGGGAGGGAAGAGCAGTACTTC. This codes for CASSEAGGREEQYF.